The 30 T cell receptor beta chains listed next were all sequenced from one sample in a study of T-cell reconstitution after alpha-beta-depleted transplantation in children (dated by TCRdb to between 2015 and 2016). The method behind the library was PCR. Sequencing was carried out with an Illumina HiSeq 2500. TCR libraries were prepared with molecular barcoding, using unique molecular identifiers to normalize TCRbeta repertoire quantification. Starting from the raw public reads, TCRdb applied fastp trimming at Q25, assembled clones with MiXCR and retained in-frame beta chains. Entries are consolidated by CDR3 protein sequence, retaining the most common genes and DNA. The sample table shows around 600,000 distinct CDR3 sequences, and roughly 15% are seen once. 1.1% of the sample belongs to the ten largest clones. The specimen comprised PBMCs from the stem cell graft donor, sampled from the stem cell graft. The receptors were sampled from a human donor who donated a stem cell graft to a child with acute myeloid leukemia.

This sequence joins TRBV28 and TRBJ2-5; no firm D call. The CDR3 spans 12 residues. V was pared by 3 bases and J by 7 bases, with 9 bases between. CDR1 MDHEN and CDR2 SYDVKM come from the germline V gene. DNA of the CDR3: TGTGCCAGCAGTTTGGGGTGGGGGACCCAGTACTTC. As protein: CASSLGWGTQYF.

This clonotype came up many times. The CDR3 loop reads CASSPGQGDQPQHF. In DNA, the CDR3 is TGTGCCAGCAGCCCGGGACAGGGGGATCAGCCCCAGCATTTT. The chain joins TRBV13 to TRBJ1-5; 11 nucleotides line up with TRBD1. Germline values: CDR1 PRHDT, CDR2 FYEKMQ (reference sequence). There are 14 residues in the CDR3. The V and J ends lost 5 bases and 5 bases, in that order; junction bases with no gene match: 2.

In its sample, this clonotype was seen once. The V and J genes are TRBV4-2 and TRBJ2-6; D is ambiguous. Germline V gives CDR1 LGHNA, CDR2 YNFKEQ. The CDR3 has 16 residues. V lost 0 bases and J 2 bases, leaving 8 bases between the germline ends. The CDR3 loop reads CASSQDQGTGANVLTF. The CDR3 DNA reads TGTGCCAGCAGCCAAGATCAAGGGACTGGGGCCAACGTCCTGACTTTC.

The sample holds many counts of this clonotype. The chain combines TRBV20-1 with TRBJ1-5; D gene unclear. Germline V gene lookup returns CDR1 DFQATT and CDR2 SNEGSKA (reference sequence). Trimming pared 0 bases from V and 4 bases from J, leaving 10 bases between. The CDR3 sequence is 14 residues long. The CDR3 DNA is TGCAGTGCTAGAGATGACACAGTGAATCAGCCCCAGCATTTT. This encodes CSARDDTVNQPQHF.

This clonotype was recorded a few times. CDR3 region: CASTTGWRYGYTF. In DNA form, the CDR3 reads TGTGCCAGCACGACAGGGTGGAGGTATGGCTACACCTTC. The J gene is TRBJ1-2, the V gene TRBV7-2; 7 bases map to TRBD1. The J segment lost 5 bases and the V segment lost 7 bases, leaving 7 bases of the junction unmatched. The CDR3 sequence is 13 residues long. In germline, CDR1 is SGHTA, CDR2 FQGNSA.

V is TRBV11-3 and J is TRBJ1-1; 9 positions agree with TRBD1. CDR1 is SGHNT, CDR2 YENEEA, per germline. The CDR3 runs 15 residues. The trim removed 6 bases at V and 6 bases at J, leaving 11 bases unmatched. The chain's CDR3 is CASSLTGQGRSEAFF. For the CDR3, the DNA is TGTGCCAGCAGTCTAACCGGACAGGGGAGATCTGAAGCTTTCTTT. Drawing the rest from reference TRBV11-3 and TRBJ1-1, the complete variable domain is EAGVVQSPRYKIIEKKQPVAFWCNPISGHNTLYWYLQNLGQGPELLIRYENEEAVDDSQLPKDRFSAERLKGVDSTLKIQPAELGDSAVYLCASSLTGQGRSEAFFGQGTRLTVV.

This clonotype was counted at least ten times. The chain joins TRBV20-1 to TRBJ2-5; TRBD2 matches 8 bases. V lost 5 bases to trimming and J lost 7 bases; unmatched junction nucleotides: 15. Looked up from germline, CDR1 is DFQATT and CDR2 is SNEGSKA (reference sequence). The CDR3 length is 15 residues. CDR3 sequence: CSAPSRDLRGGTQYF. CDR3 sequence (DNA): TGCAGTGCTCCGAGCAGGGACCTACGGGGGGGGACCCAGTACTTC.

The table lists this clonotype with a few counts. V gene TRBV3-1 combines with J gene TRBJ2-7, with unresolved D. The ends were cut back, 3 bases at V and 0 bases at J, with 15 bases in the middle. The CDR3 is made up of 16 amino acids. Germline CDR1 is LGHDT and CDR2 is YNNKEL (reference sequence). CDR3 sequence: CASSQETRLVSYEQYV. The CDR3 nucleotides read TGTGCCAGCAGCCAGGAGACGCGTCTAGTCTCCTACGAGCAGTACGTC.

DNA of the CDR3: TGCAGCGTTGAAGAAGGGGCTGGGGGCTACACCTTC. This gives the protein CSVEEGAGGYTF. The chain recombines TRBV29-1 with TRBJ1-2, with a weak D call TRBD1 (5 bases). The CDR3 is 12 residues long. Trimming stripped 0 bases from V and 8 bases from J, with 10 bases between. In germline, CDR1 is SQVTM, CDR2 ANQGSEA.

This chain connects TRBV5-5 to TRBJ2-7; no firm D call. Per the germline V gene, CDR1 is SGHKS and CDR2 is YYEKEE (reference sequence). Trimming took off 5 bases at V and 2 bases at J, with 11 bases between the two ends. There are 13 residues in the CDR3. The CDR3 DNA reads as TGTGCCAGCAGGTCGGTAGGGACCTACGAGCAGTACTTC. Its translation is CASRSVGTYEQYF. The whole variable domain, filled in from reference TRBV5-5 and TRBJ2-7, reads DAGVTQSPTHLIKTRGQQVTLRCSPISGHKSVSWYQQVLGQGPQFIFQYYEKEERGRGNFPDRFSARQFPNYSSELNVNALLLGDSALYLCASRSVGTYEQYFGPGTRLTVT.

This clonotype came up many times. This rearrangement joins TRBV29-1 to TRBJ2-7, with unresolved D. The CDR3 extends over 12 amino acids. CDR1 and CDR2 from the germline V gene are SQVTM and ANQGSEA. Trimming shortened V by 5 bases and J by 0 bases, and 8 bases separated the two germline ends. The CDR3 loop is CSVLVASYEQYF. The CDR3 DNA follows: TGCAGCGTTCTGGTAGCCTCCTACGAGCAGTACTTC.

This clonotype was recorded many times. The chain links TRBV18 to TRBJ2-3; D is perhaps TRBD1 (6 bases). The CDR3 totals 17 residues. Trimming pared 6 bases from V and 4 bases from J, leaving 23 bases between. Germline V CDR1 and CDR2: KGHSH, LQKENI. CDR3 region: CASSIQGRNALADTQYF. The DNA for the CDR3 is TGTGCCAGCTCCATACAGGGTCGCAACGCCCTAGCAGATACGCAGTATTTT.

There are a few counts of this clonotype. The CDR3 region is CASERGGFTDTQYF. The CDR3, as DNA: TGTGCCAGCGAGCGGGGGGGATTCACAGATACGCAGTATTTT. J is TRBJ2-3 and V is TRBV6-2 or TRBV6-3; 10 bases match TRBD2. The CDR3 spans 14 residues. Germline V lookup: CDR1 MNHEY, CDR2 SVGEGT. Trimming cost V 8 bases and J 2 bases; bases outside gene matches: 4.

This clonotype was seen many times. The CDR3 DNA reads TGCGCCAGCAGCTTGAGGATCCCAGGGGGCCAAAATTCACCCCTCCACTTT. Translation gives CASSLRIPGGQNSPLHF. V is TRBV5-1 and J is TRBJ1-6; 8 bases match TRBD1. Germline V CDR1 and CDR2: SGHRS, YFSETQ. The CDR3 length is 17 residues. The V and J ends lost 1 base and 7 bases, in that order; junction bases with no gene match: 10.

This rearrangement joins TRBV6-1 to TRBJ2-3, with D hard to call. CDR1 MNHNS and CDR2 SASEGT come from the germline V gene. The CDR3 is 16 amino acids. Trimming removed 3 bases from V and 0 bases from J, with 13 bases in between. The CDR3 nucleotides read TGTGCCAGCAGTGAGAGAGTAGGGTCTAGCACAGATACGCAGTATTTT. This gives the protein CASSERVGSSTDTQYF.

This rearrangement joins TRBV7-9 to TRBJ1-1, with 7 bases that match TRBD1. Germline V CDR1 and CDR2: SEHNR, FQNEAQ (reference sequence). The CDR3 loop spans 13 amino acids. V was clipped by 5 bases and J by 8 bases; unmatched bases: 8. CDR3: CASSLRTGGEAFF. In DNA, the CDR3 is TGTGCCAGCAGCCTTCGGACAGGCGGGGAAGCTTTCTTT.

This clonotype came up many times. The chain has TRBV13 and TRBJ2-5; TRBD2 matches 7 bases. CDR3 length equals 16 residues. Germline CDR1 PRHDT, CDR2 FYEKMQ (reference sequence). Trimming at V came to 5 bases and at J to 2 bases, leaving 11 bases not matched to a gene. The CDR3 DNA follows: TGTGCCAGCAGCCCCCAGACTAGCACGGATCAAGAGACCCAGTACTTC. Amino acids: CASSPQTSTDQETQYF.

The chain is built from TRBV5-1 and TRBJ1-5; possibly TRBD1 for D (5 bases). The CDR3 runs 14 residues. The ends were cut back, 2 bases at V and 7 bases at J, with 13 bases in the middle. Germline CDR1 reads SGHRS; CDR2 reads YFSETQ. DNA for the CDR3: TGCGCCAGCAGCTTCGAGGGGAAGCGGCAGCCCCAGCATTTT. As protein: CASSFEGKRQPQHF.

The chain is built from TRBV5-6 and TRBJ1-1, with a possible D match to TRBD1 (6 bases). CDR1 is SGHDT and CDR2 is YYEEEE in the germline V gene. Deletions cut 5 bases from V and 4 bases from J, with 12 bases between. CDR3 length equals 13 residues. The CDR3: CASSWDIGTEAFF. The CDR3 DNA follows: TGTGCCAGCAGTTGGGACATAGGCACTGAAGCTTTCTTT.

This clonotype was counted at least ten times. This chain joins TRBV27 and TRBJ1-2; D unresolved. The CDR3 spans 12 residues. Germline-derived CDR1 and CDR2 are MNHEY and SMNVEV (reference sequence). Trimming removed 7 bases from V and 3 bases from J, with 9 bases in between. This CDR3 reads CASMSDYYGYTF. The DNA of the CDR3 is TGTGCCAGCATGTCGGACTACTATGGCTACACCTTC.

In its sample, this clonotype was seen many times. As DNA, the CDR3 is TGCGCCAGCAGTCGAAGGGTGGGGAATGAGCAGTTCTTC. This codes for CASSRRVGNEQFF. The chain carries TRBV4-3 and TRBJ2-1, with D unclear. The V and J ends lost 6 bases and 7 bases respectively, with 13 bases between them. The CDR3 is 13 residues long. Germline CDR1 reads LGHNA; CDR2 reads YSLEER.

The chain links TRBV24-1 to TRBJ2-1; D is unresolved. Trimming removed 1 base at V and 3 bases at J, with 3 bases between. This CDR3 comprises 13 residues. Germline V gene lookup returns CDR1 KGHDR and CDR2 SFDVKD. CDR3 coding DNA: TGTGCCACCAGTGATTTCAGCTACAATGAGCAGTTCTTC. It codes for CATSDFSYNEQFF.

The table lists this clonotype with many counts. The chain has TRBV29-1 and TRBJ2-7; no clear D. The germline V and J ends were trimmed by 0 bases and 0 bases, with 9 bases remaining between them. This CDR3 has 14 residues. CDR1 is SQVTM and CDR2 is ANQGSEA in the germline V gene. The CDR3 here is CSVEDQASSYEQYF. CDR3 nucleotides: TGCAGCGTTGAAGATCAGGCGAGCTCCTACGAGCAGTACTTC.

V usage is TRBV6-2 or TRBV6-3 and J usage is TRBJ2-1, with TRBD2 matching 10 bases. The CDR3 runs 16 residues. Germline CDR1 is MNHEY and CDR2 is SVGEGT. Germline trimming cut 4 bases from V and 4 bases from J; bases unmatched to any gene: 7. CDR3 protein: CASSLLLAGVYNEQFF. The CDR3, as DNA: TGTGCCAGCAGTTTGCTTCTAGCGGGGGTTTACAATGAGCAGTTCTTC.

The rearrangement uses TRBV12-3 or TRBV12-4 and TRBJ2-2; D uncertain. V lost 3 bases and J lost 9, with 5 bases in between. This CDR3 has 11 amino acids. DNA for the CDR3: TGTGCCAGCAGTTTCTCTAGGGAGCTGTTTTTT. It specifies CASSFSRELFF.

This clonotype was seen ten or more times. Here the CDR3 DNA reads TGTGCCTTCGACTTGAACACCGGGGAGCTGTTTTTT. Translation: CAFDLNTGELFF. This rearrangement joins TRBV30 to TRBJ2-2; D unresolved. Trimming pared 7 bases from V and 1 base from J, leaving 7 bases between. Germline V gene data show CDR1 as GTSNPN and CDR2 as SVGIG (reference sequence). The CDR3 has 12 residues.

This clonotype was seen many times. The rearrangement links TRBV20-1 to TRBJ2-5; D is unclear. The CDR3 has 13 residues. V lost 3 bases, J lost 2 bases, and 10 bases lay in between. CDR1 and CDR2 (germline): DFQATT, SNEGSKA (reference sequence). The CDR3: CSASSAVQETQYF. For the CDR3, the DNA is TGCAGTGCTAGTTCGGCGGTACAAGAGACCCAGTACTTC.

On this clonotype: This may stem from a read error, because a much larger clone lies one nucleotide away. This chain links TRBV20-1 with TRBJ2-5; D possibly corresponds to TRBD2 (5 bases). Trimming left V 3 bases short and J 7 bases short, with 9 bases between. The germline CDR1 and CDR2 sequences are DFQATT and SNEGSKA (reference sequence). The CDR3 runs to 11 residues. CDR3 sequence: CSARTIGTQYF. CDR3 bases: TGCAGTGCTAGGACTATCGGGACCCAGTACTTC.

The rearrangement uses TRBV24-1 and TRBJ1-5; no clear D. V lost 5 bases and J lost 0, with 7 bases in between. Germline CDR1 is KGHDR and CDR2 is SFDVKD. CDR3 length: 14 amino acids. CDR3 coding DNA: TGTGCCACCAGTGGGCCAAATAGCAATCAGCCCCAGCATTTT. Its protein product is CATSGPNSNQPQHF.

This clonotype was recorded at least ten times. CDR3 sequence reads: CASSFSSGAYTDTQYF. In DNA, the CDR3 is TGCGCCAGCAGCTTCAGCAGCGGGGCATACACAGATACGCAGTATTTT. The chain joins TRBV5-1 to TRBJ2-3; TRBD2 aligns across 7 bases. The CDR3 length is 16 residues. Germline-derived CDR1 and CDR2 are SGHRS and YFSETQ. Unmatched junction bases numbered 8, after V lost 2 bases and J lost 2 bases.